This TCR beta chain was captured by sequencing in a study of shared clonotypes between healthy human individuals. As concerns this clone: Its antigen is not known.

CDR1 is SGHAT, CDR2 FQNNGV, per germline. V lost 3 bases to trimming and J lost 9 bases, with 8 bases between them. The CDR3 consists of 11 residues. Over several immunoSEQ plates, each subset's genomic DNA was distributed in even portions. Clones were read by immunoSEQ multiplex PCR, and TCRdb kept only the in-frame ones, dropping some. This table holds roughly 330,000 clones, around 72% found once. Findings and caveats of the study: On the whole, naive subsets had larger estimated richness than memory subsets had. The sole specimen, blood, was sampled, and tissue repertoires likely differ.

The chain links TRBV11-2 to TRBJ1-1; the D is unclear. The sequence was obtained from a man in his thirties or forties in good health. Sequencing used memory CD4+ T cells sorted from blood. Subset meaning: CD45RA-negative fraction. This CDR3 is CASSFDKKAFF. CDR3 sequence (DNA): TGTGCCAGCAGCTTCGACAAGAAAGCTTTCTTT.